Listed below are T cell receptor beta chains from one sample, sequenced in a study of T cell repertoires in cytomegalovirus infection. TCRdb reprocessed the reads with MiXCR, giving one entry per CDR3 protein. The sample lists under 300,000 distinct CDR3 sequences, 9% to 15% occurring once. The specimen was PBMCs. The source of these receptors is a human donor in good health (CMV status not recorded). Some clones in this sample may be carry-over from other donors' samples. CDR3s include the opening cysteine and the closing phenylalanine or tryptophan.

J	V	CDR3
TRBJ1-3	TRBV5-4	CASSLDLSSGNTIYF
TRBJ2-1	TRBV29-1	CSVELAGNEQFF
TRBJ1-2	TRBV5-5	CASSFDDKGQPYGYTF
TRBJ2-3	TRBV11-2	CASSPRLAWATDTQYF
TRBJ2-7	TRBV6-5	CASSYSWGTGDDYEQYF
TRBJ2-7	TRBV7-9	CASSFSGQGGYEQYF
TRBJ1-2	TRBV3-1	CASSQDRGLRTYGYTF
TRBJ2-1	TRBV24-1	CATSDLPSSGIIYNEQFF
TRBJ2-7	TRBV7-2	CASSSAGTAPYEQYF
TRBJ2-1	TRBV5-1	CASSLGHGVDEQFF
TRBJ1-1	TRBV12-3/TRBV12-4	CASSLGTGLEAFF
TRBJ1-1	TRBV28	CAGQGSEAEAFF
TRBJ1-2	TRBV19	CASSIRGRNYGYTF
TRBJ1-5	TRBV19	CASSILDRRSNQPQHF
TRBJ2-3	TRBV19	CASSIGLAQADTQYF
TRBJ2-2	TRBV2	CASSFGQGTGELFF
TRBJ2-5	TRBV6-2/TRBV6-3	CASRQAGRGLWRETQYF
TRBJ2-5	TRBV12-3/TRBV12-4	CASSLAPIRGLAGVYGTQYF
TRBJ1-5	TRBV28	CASIEAGDAQPQHF
TRBJ1-5	TRBV7-2	CASSLAPRQGGQPQHF
TRBJ2-7	TRBV6-6	CASSYSNRLAGTYEQYF
TRBJ2-1	TRBV4-3	CASSQQGTGDNEQFF
TRBJ2-7	TRBV4-2	CASSQAGRRSSYEQYF
TRBJ1-1	TRBV5-4	CASSFHPNTEAFF
TRBJ2-1	TRBV29-1	CSVRSSYNEQFF
TRBJ2-4	TRBV23-1	CASSQSSARAQNIQYF
TRBJ2-7	TRBV11-2	CASSLEDYTLAEQYF
TRBJ2-2	TRBV7-2	CASSSDRVAGELFF
TRBJ1-5	TRBV4-2	CASSDGTGQKGSNQPQHF
TRBJ1-1	TRBV20-1	CSAPGVRGTEAFF
TRBJ1-1	TRBV11-1	CASSLAAAGATEAFF
TRBJ2-2	TRBV19	CATRTGTANTGELFF
TRBJ2-1	TRBV12-3/TRBV12-4	CASSSTRELQFF
TRBJ1-1	TRBV4-3	CASSLREENTEAFF
TRBJ2-1	TRBV7-3	CASSPSRGGVNNEQFF
TRBJ1-1	TRBV20-1	CSAPPGTQGNTEAYF
TRBJ1-1	TRBV12-3/TRBV12-4	CASSFMDRGDTEAFF